A selection of T cell receptor beta chains follows, all from one sample in a study of sequential checkpoint blockade in melanoma. Clones were read by immunoSEQ multiplex PCR, and TCRdb kept only the in-frame ones, dropping some. The sample records about 9,000 clones, about 25% being singletons. Sequencing used tumor tissue (inferred from file names), obtained from a patient given nivolumab and ipilimumab in sequence. These receptors came from a human donor with melanoma. Both conserved end residues are part of each CDR3. The order of the fields is CDR3 DNA, CDR3 protein, D gene, V gene, clone size, J gene. A D gene is named only where the DNA matches it firmly. For some rows the clone size is stated as once, few or many, or as a class when expanded; others skip it.

CDR3 DNA: TGTGCCAGTAGTACCCGACAGGGGGCATATGGCTACACCTTC; CDR3 protein: CASSTRQGAYGYTF; D gene: TRBD1; V gene: TRBV19; clone size: .; J gene: TRBJ1-2
CDR3 DNA: TGTGCCAGCAGCGTAGGGGAGGGAGGAGAGACCCAGTACTTC; CDR3 protein: CASSVGEGGETQYF; D gene: TRBD2; V gene: TRBV9; clone size: medium-sized; J gene: TRBJ2-5
CDR3 DNA: TGCGCCAGCAGCTCCAGGGACAGGGGAGGCACTGAAGCTTTCTTT; CDR3 protein: CASSSRDRGGTEAFF; D gene: TRBD1; V gene: TRBV5-1; clone size: few; J gene: TRBJ1-1
CDR3 DNA: TGTGCCTCTGCATACGGGACAGACAATCAGCCCCAGCATTTT; CDR3 protein: CASAYGTDNQPQHF; D gene: TRBD1; V gene: TRBV2; clone size: .; J gene: TRBJ1-5
CDR3 DNA: TGCGCCAGCAGCTTGGGTGGGGGCACAGATACGCAGTATTTT; CDR3 protein: CASSLGGGTDTQYF; D gene: .; V gene: TRBV5-1; clone size: .; J gene: TRBJ2-3
CDR3 DNA: TGCAGCGTGGGGTTCGGGAGCACAGATACGCAGTATTTT; CDR3 protein: CSVGFGSTDTQYF; D gene: .; V gene: TRBV29-1; clone size: .; J gene: TRBJ2-3
CDR3 DNA: TGTGCCAGCAGTTACTGGTTCTCTGAAGCTTTCTTT; CDR3 protein: CASSYWFSEAFF; D gene: .; V gene: TRBV6-8; clone size: many; J gene: TRBJ1-1
CDR3 DNA: TGTGCCAGCAGCTTAGGCTCGATAGGGGCAAGTCGGACTGAAGCTTTCTTT; CDR3 protein: CASSLGSIGASRTEAFF; D gene: .; V gene: TRBV11-3; clone size: large; J gene: TRBJ1-1
CDR3 DNA: TGTGCCAGCGGGTCGGGCAGGGGGCTTAGGGAAGCTTTCTTT; CDR3 protein: CASGSGRGLREAFF; D gene: TRBD1; V gene: TRBV28; clone size: .; J gene: TRBJ1-1
CDR3 DNA: TGTGCCAGCAGCTTAAGTCCGCAGGTGGCCCTCCACTTT; CDR3 protein: CASSLSPQVALHF; D gene: .; V gene: TRBV7-1; clone size: .; J gene: TRBJ1-6
CDR3 DNA: TGCGCCAGCAGCTGGGGCGACAGTAACTATGGCTACACCTTC; CDR3 protein: CASSWGDSNYGYTF; D gene: .; V gene: TRBV5-1; clone size: few; J gene: TRBJ1-2
CDR3 DNA: TGTGCCAGCAGTTATGGGACAGGGGCGCCCGGGGAGCTGTTTTTT; CDR3 protein: CASSYGTGAPGELFF; D gene: TRBD1; V gene: TRBV6-8; clone size: hyperexpanded; J gene: TRBJ2-2
CDR3 DNA: TGTGCCAGTCCGGACCCCCAGCAAGGGCCCCAGCATTTT; CDR3 protein: CASPDPQQGPQHF; D gene: .; V gene: TRBV19; clone size: once; J gene: TRBJ1-5
CDR3 DNA: TGCAGCGTTGATCAGGACAGGGGAGAGACCCAGTACTTC; CDR3 protein: CSVDQDRGETQYF; D gene: TRBD1; V gene: TRBV29-1; clone size: .; J gene: TRBJ2-5
CDR3 DNA: TGTGCCAGTAGTCCCCACTTGACAGGGGGGCCCTACGAGCAGTACTTC; CDR3 protein: CASSPHLTGGPYEQYF; D gene: TRBD1; V gene: TRBV19; clone size: .; J gene: TRBJ2-7
CDR3 DNA: TGTGCCAGTATGGGGACCTACGAGCAGTACTTC; CDR3 protein: CASMGTYEQYF; D gene: .; V gene: TRBV19; clone size: few; J gene: TRBJ2-7